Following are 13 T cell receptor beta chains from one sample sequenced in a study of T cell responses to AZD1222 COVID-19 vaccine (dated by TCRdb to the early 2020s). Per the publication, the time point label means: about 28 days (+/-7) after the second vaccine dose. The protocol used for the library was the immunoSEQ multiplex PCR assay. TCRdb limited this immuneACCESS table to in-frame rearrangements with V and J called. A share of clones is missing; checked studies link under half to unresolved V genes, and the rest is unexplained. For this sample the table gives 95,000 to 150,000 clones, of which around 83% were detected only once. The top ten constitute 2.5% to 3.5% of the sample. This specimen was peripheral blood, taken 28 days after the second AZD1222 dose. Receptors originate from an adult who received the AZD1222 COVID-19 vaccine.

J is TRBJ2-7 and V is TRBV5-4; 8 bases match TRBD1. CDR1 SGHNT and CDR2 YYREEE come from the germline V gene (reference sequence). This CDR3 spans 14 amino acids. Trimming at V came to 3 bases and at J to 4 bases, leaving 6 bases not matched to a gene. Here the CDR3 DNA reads TGTGCCAGCAGCTCCGGGACAGGTATTTACGAGCAGTACTTC. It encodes CASSSGTGIYEQYF.

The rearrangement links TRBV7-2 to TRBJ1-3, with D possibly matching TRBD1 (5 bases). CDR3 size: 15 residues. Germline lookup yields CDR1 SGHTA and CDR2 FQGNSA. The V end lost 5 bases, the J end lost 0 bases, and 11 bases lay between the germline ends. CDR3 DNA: TGTGCCAGCAGCAGGGACGGGAGCTCTGGAAACACCATATATTTT. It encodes CASSRDGSSGNTIYF.

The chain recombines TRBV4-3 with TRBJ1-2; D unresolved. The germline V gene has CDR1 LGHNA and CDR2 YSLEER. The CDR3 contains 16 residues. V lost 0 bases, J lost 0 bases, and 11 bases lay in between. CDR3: CASSQDTDLTNYGYTF. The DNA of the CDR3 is TGCGCCAGCAGCCAAGATACAGACCTAACTAACTATGGCTACACCTTC.

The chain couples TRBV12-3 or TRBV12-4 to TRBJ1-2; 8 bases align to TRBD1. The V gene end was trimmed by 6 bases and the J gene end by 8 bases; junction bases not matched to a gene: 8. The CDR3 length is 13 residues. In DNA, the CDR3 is TGTGCCAGCAGCCCTCTCAGGGGGCAAGGCTACACCTTC. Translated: CASSPLRGQGYTF.

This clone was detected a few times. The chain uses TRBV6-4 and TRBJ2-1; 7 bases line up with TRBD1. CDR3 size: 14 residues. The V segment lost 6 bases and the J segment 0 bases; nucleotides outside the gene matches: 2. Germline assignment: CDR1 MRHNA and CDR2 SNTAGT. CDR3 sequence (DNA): TGTGCCAGCAGCCGGGACAGCTCCTACAATGAGCAGTTCTTC. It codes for CASSRDSSYNEQFF.

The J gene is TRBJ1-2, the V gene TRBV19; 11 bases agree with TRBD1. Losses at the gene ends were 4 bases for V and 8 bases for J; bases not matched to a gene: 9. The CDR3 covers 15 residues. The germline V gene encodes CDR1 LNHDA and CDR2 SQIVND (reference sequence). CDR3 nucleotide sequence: TGTGCCAGTAGTACCCGGACAGGGGGCGCACCAGGCTACACCTTC. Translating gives CASSTRTGGAPGYTF. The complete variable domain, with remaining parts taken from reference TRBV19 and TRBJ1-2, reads DGGITQSPKYLFRKEGQNVTLSCEQNLNHDAMYWYRQDPGQGLRLIYYSQIVNDFQKGDIAEGYSVSREKKESFPLTVTSAQKNPTAFYLCASSTRTGGAPGYTFGSGTRLTVV.

This CDR3 is CASSLVSMAGGGMNTEAFF. CDR3 nucleotides: TGCGCCAGCAGCTTGGTTTCTATGGCAGGGGGAGGGATGAACACTGAAGCTTTCTTT. V gene TRBV5-1 combines with J gene TRBJ1-1; 7 nucleotides agree with TRBD1. This CDR3 region has 19 residues. The trim removed 0 bases at V and 0 bases at J, leaving 14 bases unmatched. In germline, CDR1 is SGHRS, CDR2 YFSETQ.

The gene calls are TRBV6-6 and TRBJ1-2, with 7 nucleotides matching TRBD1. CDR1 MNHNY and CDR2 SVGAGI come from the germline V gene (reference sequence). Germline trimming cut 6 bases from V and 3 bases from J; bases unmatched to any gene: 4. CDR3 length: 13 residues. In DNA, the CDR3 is TGTGCCAGCAGCCTAACAGGGGACTATGGCTACACCTTC. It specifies CASSLTGDYGYTF.

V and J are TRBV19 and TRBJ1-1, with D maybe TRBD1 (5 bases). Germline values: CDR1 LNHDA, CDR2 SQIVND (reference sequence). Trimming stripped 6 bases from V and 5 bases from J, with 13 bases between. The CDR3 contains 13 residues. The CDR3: CASSRGEGTEAFF. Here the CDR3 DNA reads TGTGCCAGTAGCCGGGGGGAAGGTACTGAAGCTTTCTTT.

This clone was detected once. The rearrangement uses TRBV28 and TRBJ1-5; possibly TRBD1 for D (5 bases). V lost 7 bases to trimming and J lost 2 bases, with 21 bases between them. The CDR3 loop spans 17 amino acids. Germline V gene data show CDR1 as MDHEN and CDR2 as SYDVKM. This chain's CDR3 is CASTRLGQGVGNQPQHF. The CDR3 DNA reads TGTGCCAGCACACGCTTGGGGCAGGGAGTGGGCAATCAGCCCCAGCATTTT.

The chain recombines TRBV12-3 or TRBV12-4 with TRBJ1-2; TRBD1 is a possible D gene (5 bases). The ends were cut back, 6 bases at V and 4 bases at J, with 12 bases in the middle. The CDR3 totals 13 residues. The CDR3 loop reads CASSGRTLYGYTF. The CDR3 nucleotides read TGTGCCAGCAGCGGGCGGACACTCTATGGCTACACCTTC.

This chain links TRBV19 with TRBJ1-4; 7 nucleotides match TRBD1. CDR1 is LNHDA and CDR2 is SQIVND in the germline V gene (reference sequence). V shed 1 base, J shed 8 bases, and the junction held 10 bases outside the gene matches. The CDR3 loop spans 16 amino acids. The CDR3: CASSIGDRDLTEKLFF. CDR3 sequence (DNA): TGTGCCAGTAGTATAGGAGACAGGGACTTAACAGAAAAACTGTTTTTT. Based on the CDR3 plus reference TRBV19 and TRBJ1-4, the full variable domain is DGGITQSPKYLFRKEGQNVTLSCEQNLNHDAMYWYRQDPGQGLRLIYYSQIVNDFQKGDIAEGYSVSREKKESFPLTVTSAQKNPTAFYLCASSIGDRDLTEKLFFGSGTQLSVL.

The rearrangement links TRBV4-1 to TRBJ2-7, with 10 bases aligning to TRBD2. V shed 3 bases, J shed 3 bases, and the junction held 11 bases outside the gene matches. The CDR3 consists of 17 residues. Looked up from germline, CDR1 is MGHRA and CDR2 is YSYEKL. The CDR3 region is CASSHDYTGTSDYEQYF. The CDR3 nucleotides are TGCGCCAGCAGCCATGACTACACCGGGACTAGCGACTACGAGCAGTACTTC.